Listed below are T cell receptor beta chains from one sample, sequenced in a study of CD8 T cells in Susac syndrome. TCRdb reprocessed the immunoSEQ multiplex PCR reads with MiXCR, giving one entry per CDR3 protein. The data show fewer than 95,000 distinct CDR3 sequences, roughly 96% seen once. The sample taken for sequencing was CD8+ T cells from PBMCs. These receptors came from a human donor with Susac syndrome. Both conserved end residues are part of each CDR3. D genes are given only for firm matches. Expanded clones are given a class, and other clones once, few, many or no size at all.

d_call j_call clone_size v_call cdr3_aa cdr3_nt
TRBD1 TRBJ2-5 . TRBV5-4 CASRTGGEETQYF TGTGCCAGCAGGACAGGGGGCGAAGAGACCCAGTACTTC
. TRBJ1-6 once TRBV20-1 CSARRQGVNSPLHF TGCAGTGCTAGGAGGCAGGGTGTCAATTCACCCCTCCACTTT
. TRBJ1-1 . TRBV5-1 CASSPDGRLNTEAFF TGCGCCAGCAGCCCCGATGGACGCCTGAACACTGAAGCTTTCTTT
. TRBJ1-5 . TRBV19 CASSIAAGLNQPQHF TGTGCCAGTAGTATAGCGGCGGGGCTGAATCAGCCCCAGCATTTT
. TRBJ1-4 . TRBV30 CAWSVGGFGEKLFF TGTGCCTGGAGTGTAGGGGGGTTTGGTGAAAAACTGTTTTTT
. TRBJ1-1 . TRBV5-6 CASSLVSRTEAFF TGTGCCAGCAGCTTGGTATCAAGGACTGAAGCTTTCTTT
. TRBJ2-5 . TRBV12-3/TRBV12-4 CASSRTPPVTQYF TGTGCCAGCAGTCGGACTCCCCCCGTGACCCAGTACTTC
. TRBJ2-7 . TRBV28 CASTLGDEQYF TGTGCCAGCACCTTGGGGGACGAGCAGTACTTC
. TRBJ1-1 . TRBV15 CATSPQWGQGGAEAFF TGTGCCACCAGCCCCCAATGGGGCCAGGGTGGCGCTGAAGCTTTCTTT
. TRBJ1-2 . TRBV29-1 CSVGGTQLYGYTF TGCAGCGTTGGAGGCACACAACTCTATGGTTACACCTTC
. TRBJ2-7 . TRBV11-3 CASSQGKGYEQYF TGTGCCAGCAGCCAGGGAAAGGGCTACGAGCAGTACTTC
. TRBJ2-5 . TRBV3-1 CASSQARAATQYF TGTGCCAGCAGCCAAGCTAGGGCGGCCACCCAGTACTTC
TRBD1 TRBJ2-7 . TRBV30 CAWSGGQSSYEQYF TGTGCCTGGAGTGGGGGACAGAGTTCGTACGAGCAGTACTTC
TRBD1 TRBJ1-2 . TRBV12-3/TRBV12-4 CASSALTGGYGYTF TGTGCCAGCAGCGCCCTTACAGGGGGGTATGGCTACACCTTC
. TRBJ2-5 . TRBV5-1 CASSLGRGREGRETQYF TGCGCCAGCAGCTTGGGGCGCGGCAGGGAAGGCCGAGAGACCCAGTACTTC
. TRBJ1-1 . TRBV30 CALRAGMNTEAFF TGTGCCCTAAGGGCAGGAATGAACACTGAAGCTTTCTTT
TRBD1 TRBJ2-2 . TRBV2 CASRTGGGTGELFF TGTGCCAGCAGGACAGGGGGCGGTACCGGGGAGCTGTTTTTT
. TRBJ2-5 . TRBV25-1 CASSEETQYF TGTGCCAGCAGTGAAGAGACCCAGTACTTC
. TRBJ1-1 . TRBV20-1 CSVWGGLTEAFF TGCAGTGTGTGGGGGGGGCTCACTGAAGCTTTCTTT
. TRBJ2-5 . TRBV6-2/TRBV6-3 CASTPYSGHQETQYF TGTGCCAGCACTCCCTATTCCGGGCATCAAGAGACCCAGTACTTC
. TRBJ2-5 . TRBV5-4 CASSLDGGAIRETQYF TGTGCCAGCAGCTTGGATGGGGGGGCCATAAGAGAGACCCAGTACTTC